Below are 9 T cell receptor beta chains sequenced from a single sample in a study of technical replicates of blood from several donors. TCRdb keeps only in-frame clones here, not all; method: immunoSEQ multiplex PCR. The repertoire includes about 13,000 clones, around 79% of them detected once, and approximately 12% sits in the top ten. Sequences were obtained from PBMCs. These receptor sequences come from a human donor in good health.

This clone was detected once. The chain combines TRBV28 with TRBJ2-3; D unclear. The CDR3 runs to 14 residues. The ends were cut back, 3 bases at V and 2 bases at J, with 9 bases in the middle. Germline loops: CDR1 MDHEN, CDR2 SYDVKM. The CDR3 spells CASSFGQDTDTQYF. In DNA form, the CDR3 reads TGTGCCAGCAGTTTTGGTCAGGACACAGATACGCAGTATTTT.

This chain uses TRBV29-1 with TRBJ1-2, with TRBD1 identical over 8 bases. Germline CDR1 reads SQVTM; CDR2 reads ANQGSEA. The CDR3 runs 13 residues. V was pared by 6 bases and J by 4 bases, with 7 bases of the junction left unmatched. The CDR3 reads CSVGGDRFYGYTF. CDR3 bases: TGCAGCGTAGGAGGGGACAGGTTCTATGGCTACACCTTC. The whole variable domain, remainder taken from reference TRBV29-1 and TRBJ1-2, is SAVISQKPSRDICQRGTSLTIQCQVDSQVTMMFWYRQQPGQSLTLIATANQGSEATYESGFVIDKFPISRPNLTFSTLTVSNMSPEDSSIYLCSVGGDRFYGYTFGSGTRLTVV.

This chain joins TRBV19 and TRBJ2-3; possible D gene TRBD1, 7 bases. The germline gives CDR1 LNHDA, CDR2 SQIVND (reference sequence). CDR3 size: 14 residues. Trimming stripped 5 bases from V and 5 bases from J, with 14 bases between. CDR3 in amino acids: CASSWQGGRDTQYF. As DNA, the CDR3 is TGTGCCAGTAGTTGGCAGGGGGGTAGAGATACGCAGTATTTT.

This chain links TRBV5-1 with TRBJ1-4; D is undetermined. CDR3 size: 14 residues. The V and J ends lost 2 bases and 0 bases respectively, with 5 bases between them. Germline CDR1 reads SGHRS; CDR2 reads YFSETQ. The CDR3, as DNA: TGCGCCAGCAGCTTCGGGGCAACTAATGAAAAACTGTTTTTT. It is translated as CASSFGATNEKLFF.

J is TRBJ1-2 and V is TRBV11-2; TRBD1 aligns across 7 bases. Germline loops: CDR1 SGHAT, CDR2 FQNNGV. The CDR3 is 16 amino acids. V lost 5 bases to trimming and J lost 4 bases; unmatched junction nucleotides: 13. DNA for the CDR3: TGTGCCAGCAGCCCTGGGCGAACAGGGGTCGGCTATGGCTACACCTTC. Amino acids: CASSPGRTGVGYGYTF.

This rearrangement joins TRBV9 to TRBJ2-3; the match to TRBD2 covers 12 bases. CDR3 length: 19 residues. V lost 0 bases, J lost 3 bases, and 11 bases stayed unmatched. Germline V gene sequence: CDR1 SGDLS, CDR2 YYNGEE. In DNA, the CDR3 is TGTGCCAGCAGCGTAGGTAGGACTAGCGGGAACGCGAAGACAGATACGCAGTATTTT. Translated, it gives CASSVGRTSGNAKTDTQYF.

The rearrangement joins TRBV11-2 to TRBJ1-1; 7 nucleotides align to TRBD1. J was trimmed by 0 bases and V by 2 bases; bases with no gene match: 0. Germline V gives CDR1 SGHAT, CDR2 FQNNGV. The CDR3 totals 14 residues. This CDR3 is CASSLTGVNTEAFF. Written as DNA, the CDR3 is TGTGCCAGCAGCTTAACAGGGGTGAACACTGAAGCTTTCTTT. Based on the CDR3 plus reference TRBV11-2 and TRBJ1-1, the full variable domain is EAGVAQSPRYKIIEKRQSVAFWCNPISGHATLYWYQQILGQGPKLLIQFQNNGVVDDSQLPKDRFSAERLKGVDSTLKIQPAKLEDSAVYLCASSLTGVNTEAFFGQGTRLTVV.

The V gene is TRBV27, the J gene TRBJ2-1; 10 bases are a match to TRBD2. The CDR3 covers 17 residues. Trimming cost V 3 bases and J 2 bases; bases outside gene matches: 7. Per germline, CDR1 MNHEY and CDR2 SMNVEV (reference sequence). The CDR3 here is CASSFPGLAEAYNEQFF. The CDR3 bases are TGTGCCAGCAGTTTCCCCGGACTAGCGGAGGCCTACAATGAGCAGTTCTTC.

V usage is TRBV6-1 and J usage is TRBJ2-3, with 8 bases identical to TRBD1. The V gene's germline CDR1 is MNHNS and CDR2 SASEGT. Losses at the gene ends were 3 bases for V and 5 bases for J; bases not matched to a gene: 7. The CDR3 spans 15 residues. This chain's CDR3 is CASSESGTGLDTQYF. The CDR3 DNA follows: TGTGCCAGCAGTGAGTCCGGGACAGGACTAGATACGCAGTATTTT.